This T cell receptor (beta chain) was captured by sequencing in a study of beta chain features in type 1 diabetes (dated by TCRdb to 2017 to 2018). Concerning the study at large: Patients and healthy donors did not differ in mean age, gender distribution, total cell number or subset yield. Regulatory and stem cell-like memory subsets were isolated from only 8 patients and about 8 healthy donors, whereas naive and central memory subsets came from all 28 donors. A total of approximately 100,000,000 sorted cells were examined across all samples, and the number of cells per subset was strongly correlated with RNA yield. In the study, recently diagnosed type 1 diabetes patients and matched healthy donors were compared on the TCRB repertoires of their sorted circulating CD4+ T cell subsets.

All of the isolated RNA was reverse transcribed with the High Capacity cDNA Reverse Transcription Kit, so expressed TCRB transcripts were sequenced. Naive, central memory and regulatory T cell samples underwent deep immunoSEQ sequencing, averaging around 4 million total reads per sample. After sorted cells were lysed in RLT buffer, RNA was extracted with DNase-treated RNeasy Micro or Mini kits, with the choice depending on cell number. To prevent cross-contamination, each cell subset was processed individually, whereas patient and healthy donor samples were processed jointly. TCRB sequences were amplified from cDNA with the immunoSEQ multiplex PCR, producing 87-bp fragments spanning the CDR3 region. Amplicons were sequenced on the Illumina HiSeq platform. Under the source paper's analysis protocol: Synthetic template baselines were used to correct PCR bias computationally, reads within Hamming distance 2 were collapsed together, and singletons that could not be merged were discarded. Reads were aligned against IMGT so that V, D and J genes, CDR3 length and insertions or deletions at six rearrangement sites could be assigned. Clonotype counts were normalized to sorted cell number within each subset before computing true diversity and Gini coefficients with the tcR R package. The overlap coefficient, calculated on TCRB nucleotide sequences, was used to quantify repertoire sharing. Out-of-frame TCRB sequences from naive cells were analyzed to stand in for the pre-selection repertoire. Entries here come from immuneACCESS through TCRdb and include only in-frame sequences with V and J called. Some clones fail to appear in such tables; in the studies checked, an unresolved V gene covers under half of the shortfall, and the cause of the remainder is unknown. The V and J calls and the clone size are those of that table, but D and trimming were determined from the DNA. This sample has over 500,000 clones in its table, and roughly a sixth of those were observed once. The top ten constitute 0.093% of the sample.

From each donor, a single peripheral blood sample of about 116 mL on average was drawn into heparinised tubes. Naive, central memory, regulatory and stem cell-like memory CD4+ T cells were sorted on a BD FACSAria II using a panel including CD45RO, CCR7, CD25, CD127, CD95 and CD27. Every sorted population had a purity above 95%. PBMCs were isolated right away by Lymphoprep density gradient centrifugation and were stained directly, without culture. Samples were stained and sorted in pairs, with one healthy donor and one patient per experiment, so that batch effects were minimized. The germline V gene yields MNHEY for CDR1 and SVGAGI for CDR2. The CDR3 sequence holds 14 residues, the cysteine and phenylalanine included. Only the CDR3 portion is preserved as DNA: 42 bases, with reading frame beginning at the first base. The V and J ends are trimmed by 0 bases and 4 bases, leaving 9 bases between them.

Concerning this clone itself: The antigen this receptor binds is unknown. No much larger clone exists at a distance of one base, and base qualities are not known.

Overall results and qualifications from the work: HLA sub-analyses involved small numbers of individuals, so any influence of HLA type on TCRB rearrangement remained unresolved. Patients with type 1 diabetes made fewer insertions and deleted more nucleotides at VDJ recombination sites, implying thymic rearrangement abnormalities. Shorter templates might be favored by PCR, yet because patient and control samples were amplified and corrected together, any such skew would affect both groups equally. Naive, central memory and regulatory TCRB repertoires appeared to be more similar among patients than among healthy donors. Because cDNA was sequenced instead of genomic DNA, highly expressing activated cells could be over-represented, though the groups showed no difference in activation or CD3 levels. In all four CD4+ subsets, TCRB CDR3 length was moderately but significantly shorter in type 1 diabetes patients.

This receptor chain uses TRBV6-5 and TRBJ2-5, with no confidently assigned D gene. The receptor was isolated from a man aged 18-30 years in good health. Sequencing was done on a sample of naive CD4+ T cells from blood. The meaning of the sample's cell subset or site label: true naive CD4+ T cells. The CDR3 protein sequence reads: CASSYSGRAETQYF. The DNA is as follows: TGTGCCAGCAGTTACTCGGGAAGGGCAGAGACCCAGTACTTC.